The 3 T cell receptor beta chains reported below all come from one sample, sequenced in a study of glioma-infiltrating T cells after dendritic cell vaccination. Repertoires were generated with immunoSEQ multiplex PCR, while TCRdb's copy carries only in-frame clones and drops some. The data show just under 100,000 clones, with around 80% seen just once and 4.5% to 5.5% held by the top ten. Described time point: after dendritic cell vaccination, including at tumor progression/relapse. The sequenced sample was blood, obtained after dendritic cell vaccination. The receptors were gathered from a human donor with glioblastoma.

This rearrangement joins TRBV29-1 to TRBJ2-7, with 8 positions matching TRBD1. The CDR3 sequence is 11 residues long. CDR1 is SQVTM, CDR2 ANQGSEA, per germline. CDR3: CSTGETYEQYF. CDR3 DNA sequence: TGCTCGACAGGGGAAACCTACGAGCAGTACTTC.

The CDR3 DNA sequence: TGTGCCAGCAGTTTAATCGACGACAGGGGGCAGCGAGGCTACACCTTC. Translation gives CASSLIDDRGQRGYTF. The rearrangement links TRBV27 to TRBJ1-2, with 10 bases matching TRBD1. The CDR3 has 16 amino acids. V gave up 2 bases and J gave up 8 bases; unmatched junction bases: 11. CDR1 MNHEY and CDR2 SMNVEV come from the germline V gene (reference sequence).

The chain has TRBV4-1 and TRBJ1-1; possibly TRBD1 for D (6 bases). The CDR3 runs to 13 residues. Trimming took off 8 bases at V and 5 bases at J, with 15 bases between the two ends. Germline V CDR1 and CDR2: MGHRA, YSYEKL. The CDR3 reads CASAFQGSTEAFF. In DNA, the CDR3 is TGCGCCAGCGCATTTCAGGGGAGTACTGAAGCTTTCTTT.